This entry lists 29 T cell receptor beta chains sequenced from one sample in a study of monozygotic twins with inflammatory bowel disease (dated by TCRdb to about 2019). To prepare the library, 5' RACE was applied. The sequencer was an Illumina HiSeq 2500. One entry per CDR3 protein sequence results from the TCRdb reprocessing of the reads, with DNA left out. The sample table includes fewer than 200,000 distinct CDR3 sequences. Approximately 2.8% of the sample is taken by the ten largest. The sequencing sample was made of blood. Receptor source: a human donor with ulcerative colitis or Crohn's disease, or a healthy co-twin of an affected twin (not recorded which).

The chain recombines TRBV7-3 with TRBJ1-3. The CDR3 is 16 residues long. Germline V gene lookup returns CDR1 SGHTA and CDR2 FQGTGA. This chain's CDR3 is CASSPGPPGSGNTIYF.

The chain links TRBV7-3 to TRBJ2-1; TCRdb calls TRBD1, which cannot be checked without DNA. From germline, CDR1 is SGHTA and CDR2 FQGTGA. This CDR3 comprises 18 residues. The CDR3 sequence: CASSRNRKGDRGSNEQFF.

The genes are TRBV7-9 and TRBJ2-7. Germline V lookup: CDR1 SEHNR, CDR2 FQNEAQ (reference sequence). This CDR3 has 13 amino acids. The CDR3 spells CASSLELGSEQYF.

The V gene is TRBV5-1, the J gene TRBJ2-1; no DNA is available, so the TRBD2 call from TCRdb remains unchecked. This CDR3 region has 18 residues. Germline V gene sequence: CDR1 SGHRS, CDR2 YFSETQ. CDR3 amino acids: CASSLGPSGFSSYNEQFF.

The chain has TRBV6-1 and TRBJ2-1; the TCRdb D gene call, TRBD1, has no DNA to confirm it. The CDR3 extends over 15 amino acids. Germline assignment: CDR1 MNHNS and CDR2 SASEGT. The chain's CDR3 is CASSMGQGSYNEQFF.

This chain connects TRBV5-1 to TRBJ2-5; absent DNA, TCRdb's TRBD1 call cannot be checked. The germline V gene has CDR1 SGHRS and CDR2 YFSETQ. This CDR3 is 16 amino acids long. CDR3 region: CASSLGGTLKKETQYF.

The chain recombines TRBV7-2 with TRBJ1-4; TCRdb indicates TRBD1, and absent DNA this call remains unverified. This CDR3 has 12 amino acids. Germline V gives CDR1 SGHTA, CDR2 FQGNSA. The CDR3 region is CASSFDREKLFF.

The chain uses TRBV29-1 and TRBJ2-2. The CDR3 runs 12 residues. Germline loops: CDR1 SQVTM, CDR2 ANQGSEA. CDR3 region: CSSRISAGELFF.

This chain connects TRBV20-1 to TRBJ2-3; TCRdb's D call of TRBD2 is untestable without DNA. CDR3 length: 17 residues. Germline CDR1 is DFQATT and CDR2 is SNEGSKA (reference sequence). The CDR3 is CSARGVGTSGRGDTQYF.

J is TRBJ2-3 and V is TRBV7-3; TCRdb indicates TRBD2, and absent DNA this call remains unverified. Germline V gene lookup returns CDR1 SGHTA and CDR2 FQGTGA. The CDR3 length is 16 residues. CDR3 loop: CASSLSSYGPSDTQYF.

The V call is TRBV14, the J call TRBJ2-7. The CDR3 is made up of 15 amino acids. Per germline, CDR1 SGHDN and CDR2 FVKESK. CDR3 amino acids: CASSQDPGNSYEQYF.

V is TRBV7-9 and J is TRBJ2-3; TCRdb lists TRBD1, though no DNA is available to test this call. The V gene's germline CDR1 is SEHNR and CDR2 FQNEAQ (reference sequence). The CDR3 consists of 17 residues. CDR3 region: CASSLLRTGGGTDTQYF.

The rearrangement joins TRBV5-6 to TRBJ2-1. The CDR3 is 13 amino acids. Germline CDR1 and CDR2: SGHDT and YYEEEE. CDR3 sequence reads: CASSLGDYNEQFF.

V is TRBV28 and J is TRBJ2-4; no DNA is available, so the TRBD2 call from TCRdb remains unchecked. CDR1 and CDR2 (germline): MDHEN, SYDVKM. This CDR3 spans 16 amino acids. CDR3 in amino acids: CASSLLGREDKNIQYF.

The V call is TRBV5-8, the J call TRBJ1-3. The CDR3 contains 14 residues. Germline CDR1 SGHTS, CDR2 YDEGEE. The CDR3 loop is CASSLDRESYTIYF.

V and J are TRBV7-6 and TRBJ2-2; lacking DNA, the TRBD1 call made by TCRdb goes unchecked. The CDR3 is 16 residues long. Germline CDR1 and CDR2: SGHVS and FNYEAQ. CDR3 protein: CASSSGQGALTGELFF.

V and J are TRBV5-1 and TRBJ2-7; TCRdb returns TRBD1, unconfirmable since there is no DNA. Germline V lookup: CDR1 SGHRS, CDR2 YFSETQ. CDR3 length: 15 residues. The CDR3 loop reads CATTPGGVGAYEQYF.

The CDR3 reads CASSLDYTEREVYGDEQYF. The rearrangement links TRBV11-2 to TRBJ2-7; TCRdb's D call, TRBD2, is unchecked because there is no DNA. CDR1 and CDR2 from the germline V gene are SGHAT and FQNNGV. The CDR3 sequence is 19 residues long.

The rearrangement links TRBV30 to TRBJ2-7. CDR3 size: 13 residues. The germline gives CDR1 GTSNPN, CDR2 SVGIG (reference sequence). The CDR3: CAWSQQSSYEQYF.

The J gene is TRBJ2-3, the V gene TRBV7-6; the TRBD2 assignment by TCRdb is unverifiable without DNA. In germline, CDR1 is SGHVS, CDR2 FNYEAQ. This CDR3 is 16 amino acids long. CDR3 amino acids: CASSLAGGRDLDTQYF. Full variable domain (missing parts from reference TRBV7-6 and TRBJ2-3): GAGVSQSPRYKVTKRGQDVALRCDPISGHVSLYWYRQALGQGPEFLTYFNYEAQQDKSGLPNDRFSAERPEGSISTLTIQRTEQRDSAMYRCASSLAGGRDLDTQYFGPGTRLTVL.

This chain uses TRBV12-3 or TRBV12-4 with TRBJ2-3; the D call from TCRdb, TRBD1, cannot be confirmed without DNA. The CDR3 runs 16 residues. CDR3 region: CASSLIRDSSTDTQYF.

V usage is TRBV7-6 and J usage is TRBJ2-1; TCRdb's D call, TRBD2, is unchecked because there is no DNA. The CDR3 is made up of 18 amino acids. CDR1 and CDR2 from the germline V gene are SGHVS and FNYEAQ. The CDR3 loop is CASTQRPSGNAGYNEQFF.

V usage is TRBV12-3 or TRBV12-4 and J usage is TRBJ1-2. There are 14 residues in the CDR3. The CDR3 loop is CASANIGLNYGYTF.

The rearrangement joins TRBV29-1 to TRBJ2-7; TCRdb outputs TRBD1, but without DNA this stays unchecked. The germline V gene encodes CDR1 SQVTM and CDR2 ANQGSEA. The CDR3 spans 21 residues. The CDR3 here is CSVEDSFSGTGGQWITYEQYF.

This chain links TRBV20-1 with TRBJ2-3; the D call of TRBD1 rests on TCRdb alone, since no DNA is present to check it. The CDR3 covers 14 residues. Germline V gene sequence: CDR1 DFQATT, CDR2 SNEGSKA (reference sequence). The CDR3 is CSARPGTSTDTQYF.

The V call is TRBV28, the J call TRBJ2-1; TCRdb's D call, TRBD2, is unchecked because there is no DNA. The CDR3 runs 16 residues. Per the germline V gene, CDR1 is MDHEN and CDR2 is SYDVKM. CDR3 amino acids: CASSLQWASGGGEQFF.

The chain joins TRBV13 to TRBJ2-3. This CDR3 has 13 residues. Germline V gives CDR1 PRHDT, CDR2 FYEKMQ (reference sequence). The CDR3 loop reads CASSPWSIDTQYF.

CDR3 sequence reads: CASSGGTSRSTDTQYF. The V call is TRBV28, the J call TRBJ2-3; checking the TCRdb D call of TRBD2 is not possible without DNA. Germline loops: CDR1 MDHEN, CDR2 SYDVKM. The CDR3 length is 16 residues.

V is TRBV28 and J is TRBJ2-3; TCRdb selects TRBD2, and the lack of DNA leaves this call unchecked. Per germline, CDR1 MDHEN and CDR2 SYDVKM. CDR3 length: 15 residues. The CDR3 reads CASSLSGSVADTQYF.